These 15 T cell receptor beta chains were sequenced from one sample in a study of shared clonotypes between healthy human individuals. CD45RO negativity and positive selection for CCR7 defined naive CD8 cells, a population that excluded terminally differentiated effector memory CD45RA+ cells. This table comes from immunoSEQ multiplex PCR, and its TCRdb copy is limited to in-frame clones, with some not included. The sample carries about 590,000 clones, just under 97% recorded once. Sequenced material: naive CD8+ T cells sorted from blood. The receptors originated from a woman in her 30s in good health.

CDR3 residues: CSAGTNYEQYF. The CDR3 nucleotides read TGCAGCGCTGGGACGAACTACGAGCAGTACTTC. This chain joins TRBV29-1 and TRBJ2-7; D is perhaps TRBD1 or TRBD2 (5 bases each). Germline CDR1 and CDR2: SQVTM and ANQGSEA. With 7 bases removed from V and 3 bases from J, the gap between germline ends came to 10 bases. The CDR3 length is 11 residues.

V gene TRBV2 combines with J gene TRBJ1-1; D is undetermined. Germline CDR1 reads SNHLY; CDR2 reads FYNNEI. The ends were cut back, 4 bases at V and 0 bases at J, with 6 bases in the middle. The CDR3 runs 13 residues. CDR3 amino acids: CASSAGLNTEAFF. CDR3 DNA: TGTGCCAGCAGTGCGGGCTTGAACACTGAAGCTTTCTTT.

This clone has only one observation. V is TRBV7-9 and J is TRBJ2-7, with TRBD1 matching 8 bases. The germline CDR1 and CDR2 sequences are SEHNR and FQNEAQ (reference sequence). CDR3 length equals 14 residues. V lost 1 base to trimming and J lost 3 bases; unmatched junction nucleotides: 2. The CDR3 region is CASSLGQGYYEQYF. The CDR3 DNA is TGTGCCAGCAGCTTAGGACAGGGGTACTACGAGCAGTACTTC.

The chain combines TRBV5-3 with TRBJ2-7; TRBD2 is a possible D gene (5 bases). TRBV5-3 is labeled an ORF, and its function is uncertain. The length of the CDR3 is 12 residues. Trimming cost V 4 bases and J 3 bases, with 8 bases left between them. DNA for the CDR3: TGTGCCAGAAGCATCCGGGACTACGAGCAGTACTTC. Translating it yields CARSIRDYEQYF.

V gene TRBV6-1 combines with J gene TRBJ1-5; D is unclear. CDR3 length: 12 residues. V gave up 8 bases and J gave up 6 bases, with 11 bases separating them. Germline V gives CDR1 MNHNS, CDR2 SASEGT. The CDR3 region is CASELSGQPQHF. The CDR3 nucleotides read TGTGCCAGCGAGTTGTCGGGTCAGCCCCAGCATTTT.

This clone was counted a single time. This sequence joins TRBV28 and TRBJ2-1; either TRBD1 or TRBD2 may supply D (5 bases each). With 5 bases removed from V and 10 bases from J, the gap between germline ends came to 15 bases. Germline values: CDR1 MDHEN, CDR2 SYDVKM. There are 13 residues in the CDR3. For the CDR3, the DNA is TGTGCCAGCAGTAACAACTGGGACGGGGAGCAGTTCTTC. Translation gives CASSNNWDGEQFF. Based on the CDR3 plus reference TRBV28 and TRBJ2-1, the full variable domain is DVKVTQSSRYLVKRTGEKVFLECVQDMDHENMFWYRQDPGLGLRLIYFSYDVKMKEKGDIPEGYSVSREKKERFSLILESASTNQTSMYLCASSNNWDGEQFFGPGTRLTVL.

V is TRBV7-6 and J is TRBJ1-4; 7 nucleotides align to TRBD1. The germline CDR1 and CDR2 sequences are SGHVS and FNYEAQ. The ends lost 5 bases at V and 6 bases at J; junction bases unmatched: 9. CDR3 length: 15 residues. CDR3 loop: CASSASTGLYEKLFF. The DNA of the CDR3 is TGTGCCAGCAGCGCATCGACAGGGCTTTATGAAAAACTGTTTTTT.

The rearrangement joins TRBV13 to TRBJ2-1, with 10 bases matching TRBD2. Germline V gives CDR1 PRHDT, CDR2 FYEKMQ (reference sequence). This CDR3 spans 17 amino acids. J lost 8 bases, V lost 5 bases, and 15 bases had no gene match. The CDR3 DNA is TGTGCCAGCAGCCTAAGACTAGCGGGTACCCGTGGCGATGAGCAGTTCTTC. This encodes CASSLRLAGTRGDEQFF.

CDR3 sequence: CASSMLAGESTDTQYF. The CDR3 nucleotides read TGTGCCAGCAGCATGTTAGCGGGAGAGAGCACAGATACGCAGTATTTT. V is TRBV7-9 and J is TRBJ2-3, with 9 bases matching TRBD2. The CDR3 is made up of 16 amino acids. V shed 5 bases, J shed 0 bases, and the junction held 6 bases outside the gene matches. The V gene's germline CDR1 is SEHNR and CDR2 FQNEAQ (reference sequence).

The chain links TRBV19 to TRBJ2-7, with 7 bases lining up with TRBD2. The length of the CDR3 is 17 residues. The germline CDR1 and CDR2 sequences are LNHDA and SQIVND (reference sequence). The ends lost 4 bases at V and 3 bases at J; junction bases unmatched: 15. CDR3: CASSTGLTDSIFYEQYF. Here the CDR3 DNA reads TGTGCCAGTAGTACGGGACTAACCGACTCAATATTCTACGAGCAGTACTTC.

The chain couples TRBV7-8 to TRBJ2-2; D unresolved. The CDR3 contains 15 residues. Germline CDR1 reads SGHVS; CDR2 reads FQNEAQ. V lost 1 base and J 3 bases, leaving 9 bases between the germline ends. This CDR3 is CASSLGLEHTGELFF. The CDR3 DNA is TGTGCCAGCAGCTTAGGTTTGGAGCACACCGGGGAGCTGTTTTTT.

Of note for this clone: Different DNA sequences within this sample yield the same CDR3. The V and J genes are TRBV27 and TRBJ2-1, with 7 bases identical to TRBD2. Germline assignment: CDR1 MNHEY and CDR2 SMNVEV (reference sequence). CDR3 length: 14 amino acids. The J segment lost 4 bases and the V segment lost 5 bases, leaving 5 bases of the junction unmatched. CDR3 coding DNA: TGTGCCAGCAGTCCGGGGACTACGTACAATGAGCAGTTCTTC. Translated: CASSPGTTYNEQFF.

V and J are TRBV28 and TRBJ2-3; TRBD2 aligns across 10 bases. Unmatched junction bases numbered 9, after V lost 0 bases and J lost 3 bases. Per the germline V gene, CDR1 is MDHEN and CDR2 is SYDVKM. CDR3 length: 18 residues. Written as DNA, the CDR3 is TGTGCCAGCAGTTTATGGACTAGCGGGTTTCGAGCGACAGATACGCAGTATTTT. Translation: CASSLWTSGFRATDTQYF. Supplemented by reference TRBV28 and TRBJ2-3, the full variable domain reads DVKVTQSSRYLVKRTGEKVFLECVQDMDHENMFWYRQDPGLGLRLIYFSYDVKMKEKGDIPEGYSVSREKKERFSLILESASTNQTSMYLCASSLWTSGFRATDTQYFGPGTRLTVL.

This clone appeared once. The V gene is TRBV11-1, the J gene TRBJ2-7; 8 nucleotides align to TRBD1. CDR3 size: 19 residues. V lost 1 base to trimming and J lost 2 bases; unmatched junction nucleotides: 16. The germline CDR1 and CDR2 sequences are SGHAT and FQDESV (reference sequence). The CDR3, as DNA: TGTGCCAGCAGCTTAGAGACAGGGGTGGACAGCTTCACAACCTACGAGCAGTACTTC. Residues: CASSLETGVDSFTTYEQYF. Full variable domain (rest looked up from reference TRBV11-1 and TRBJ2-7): EAEVAQSPRYKITEKSQAVAFWCDPISGHATLYWYRQILGQGPELLVQFQDESVVDDSQLPKDRFSAERLKGVDSTLKIQPAELGDSAMYLCASSLETGVDSFTTYEQYFGPGTRLTVT.

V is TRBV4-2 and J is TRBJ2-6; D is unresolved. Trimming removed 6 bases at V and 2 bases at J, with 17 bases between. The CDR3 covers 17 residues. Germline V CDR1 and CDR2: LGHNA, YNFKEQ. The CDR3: CASRKTTRDAGANVLTF. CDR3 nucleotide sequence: TGTGCCAGCAGGAAAACTACAAGGGATGCTGGGGCCAACGTCCTGACTTTC.